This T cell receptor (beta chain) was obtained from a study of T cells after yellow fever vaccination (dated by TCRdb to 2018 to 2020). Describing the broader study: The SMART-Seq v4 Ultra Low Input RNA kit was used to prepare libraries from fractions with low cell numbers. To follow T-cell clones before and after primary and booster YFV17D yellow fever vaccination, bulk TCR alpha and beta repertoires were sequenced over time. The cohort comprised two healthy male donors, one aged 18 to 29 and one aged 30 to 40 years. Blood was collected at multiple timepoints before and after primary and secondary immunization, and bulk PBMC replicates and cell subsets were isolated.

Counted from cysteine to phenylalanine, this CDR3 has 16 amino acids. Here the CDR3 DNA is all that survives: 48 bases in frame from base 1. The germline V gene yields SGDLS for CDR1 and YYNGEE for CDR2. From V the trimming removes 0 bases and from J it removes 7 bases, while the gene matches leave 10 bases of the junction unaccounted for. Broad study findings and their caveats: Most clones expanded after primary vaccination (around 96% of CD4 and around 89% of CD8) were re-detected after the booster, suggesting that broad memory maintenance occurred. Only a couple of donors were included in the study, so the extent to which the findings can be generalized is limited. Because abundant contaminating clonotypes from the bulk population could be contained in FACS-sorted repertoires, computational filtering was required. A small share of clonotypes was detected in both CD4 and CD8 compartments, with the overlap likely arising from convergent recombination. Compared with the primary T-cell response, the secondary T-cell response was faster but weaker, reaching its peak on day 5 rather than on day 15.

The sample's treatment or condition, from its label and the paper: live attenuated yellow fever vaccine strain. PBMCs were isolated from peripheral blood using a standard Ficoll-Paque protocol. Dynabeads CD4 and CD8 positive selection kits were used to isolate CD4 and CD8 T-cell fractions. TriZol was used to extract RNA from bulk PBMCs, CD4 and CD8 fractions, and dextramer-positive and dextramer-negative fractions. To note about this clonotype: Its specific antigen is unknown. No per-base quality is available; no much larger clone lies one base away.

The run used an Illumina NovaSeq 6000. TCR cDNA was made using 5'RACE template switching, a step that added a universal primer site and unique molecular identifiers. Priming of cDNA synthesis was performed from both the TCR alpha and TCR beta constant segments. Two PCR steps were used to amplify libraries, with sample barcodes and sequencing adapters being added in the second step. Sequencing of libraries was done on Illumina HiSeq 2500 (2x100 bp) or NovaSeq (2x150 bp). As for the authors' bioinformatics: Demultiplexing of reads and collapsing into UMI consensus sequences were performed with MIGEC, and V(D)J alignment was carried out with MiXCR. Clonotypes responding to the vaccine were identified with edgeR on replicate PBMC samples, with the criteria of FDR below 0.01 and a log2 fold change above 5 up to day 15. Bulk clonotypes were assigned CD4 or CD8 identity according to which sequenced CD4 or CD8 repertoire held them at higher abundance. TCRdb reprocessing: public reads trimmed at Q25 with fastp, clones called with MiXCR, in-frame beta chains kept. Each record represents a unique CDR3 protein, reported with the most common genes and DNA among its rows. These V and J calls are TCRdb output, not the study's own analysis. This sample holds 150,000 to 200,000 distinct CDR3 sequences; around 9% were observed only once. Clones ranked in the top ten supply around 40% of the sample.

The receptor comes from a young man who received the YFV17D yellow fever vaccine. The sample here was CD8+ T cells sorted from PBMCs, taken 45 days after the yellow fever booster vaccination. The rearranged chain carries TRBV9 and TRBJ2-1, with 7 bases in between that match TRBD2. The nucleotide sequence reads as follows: TGTGCCAGCAGCGTAGGAAGCGGGACGGGGAAGAATGAGCAGTTCTTC. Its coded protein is CASSVGSGTGKNEQFF.